These 10 T cell receptor beta chains came from one sample sequenced in a study of a mutant IDH1 vaccine in newly diagnosed glioma. Assay used: immunoSEQ multiplex PCR; TCRdb lists only in-frame clones, some missing. The sample carries tens of thousands of clones, 90% to 95% recorded once. Sample time point: week 5, during vaccination. A single vaccine dose contained 300 ug of mutant IDH1 20-mer peptide, and topical imiquimod was used with it. These receptors are not linked to any known antigen. Sequencing used PBMCs, obtained from a glioma patient whose treatment included an IDH1 peptide vaccine. The receptors were gathered from a man aged 45-65 years with glioma.

The V call is TRBV6-5, the J call TRBJ1-5; 8 bases agree with TRBD1. Germline V CDR1 and CDR2: MNHEY, SVGAGI. V lost 6 bases, J lost 3 bases, and 7 bases stayed unmatched. This CDR3 region has 15 residues. The DNA for the CDR3 is TGTGCCAGCAGCCACGACAGGGGCCACAATCAGCCCCAGCATTTT. Protein product: CASSHDRGHNQPQHF.

The CDR3 DNA follows: TGTGCCAGCAGCAACCGGGGCCGAAGGACGGCTAATGAAAAACTGTTTTTT. Amino acids: CASSNRGRRTANEKLFF. This sequence joins TRBV21-1 and TRBJ1-4. TRBV21-1 is given as a pseudogene. The CDR3 runs 17 residues.

The V gene is TRBV7-8, the J gene TRBJ2-3; D may be TRBD2 (5 bases). V was cut by 5 bases and J by 11 bases, with 17 bases left in between. The CDR3 consists of 13 residues. Germline V lookup: CDR1 SGHVS, CDR2 FQNEAQ. The CDR3 sequence: CASSLGERWGQYF. CDR3 nucleotides: TGTGCCAGCAGCCTCGGGGAACGGTGGGGGCAGTATTTT.

The V gene is TRBV5-1, the J gene TRBJ1-4; D remains unclear. CDR3 size: 14 residues. Trimming removed 4 bases at V and 0 bases at J, with 7 bases between. Germline CDR1 SGHRS, CDR2 YFSETQ. The CDR3 bases are TGCGCCAGCAGCCAGACTTCAACTAATGAAAAACTGTTTTTT. This translates into CASSQTSTNEKLFF. The full variable domain, rest sourced from reference TRBV5-1 and TRBJ1-4, is KAGVTQTPRYLIKTRGQQVTLSCSPISGHRSVSWYQQTPGQGLQFLFEYFSETQRNKGNFPGRFSGRQFSNSRSEMNVSTLELGDSALYLCASSQTSTNEKLFFGSGTQLSVL.

The rearrangement joins TRBV2 to TRBJ2-2, with D uncertain. The V gene's germline CDR1 is SNHLY and CDR2 FYNNEI. This CDR3 is 13 amino acids long. V was cut by 7 bases and J by 4 bases, with 10 bases left in between. The CDR3 is CASKKTFTGELFF. The CDR3 nucleotides are TGTGCCAGCAAGAAGACCTTCACCGGGGAGCTGTTTTTT.

In this sample, this clone turned up a few times. The V gene is TRBV30, the J gene TRBJ1-1; no definite D call. The CDR3 runs 13 residues. From germline, CDR1 is GTSNPN and CDR2 SVGIG (reference sequence). V dropped 2 bases and J dropped 5 bases, with 12 bases sitting between them. The CDR3 coding sequence is TGTGCCTGGAGTTTAGGTGCGGGAACTGAAGCTTTCTTT. It encodes CAWSLGAGTEAFF.

This clone showed up just once. The chain combines TRBV6-5 with TRBJ1-2; possibly TRBD1 for D (5 bases). Trimming left V 2 bases short and J 8 bases short, with 12 bases between. The CDR3 totals 13 residues. CDR1 is MNHEY, CDR2 SVGAGI, per germline. CDR3 in DNA: TGTGCCAGCAGTTACGCCAGGGCTGGCGGCTACACCTTC. Translation: CASSYARAGGYTF.

The V call is TRBV25-1, the J call TRBJ1-1; D is uncertain. CDR1 and CDR2 (germline): MGHDK, SYGVNS. Trimming stripped 5 bases from V and 1 base from J, with 11 bases between. The CDR3 has 14 amino acids. This chain's CDR3 is CASSYSLKNTEAFF. Written as DNA, the CDR3 is TGTGCCAGCAGTTATTCTCTGAAGAACACTGAAGCTTTCTTT.

The chain joins TRBV7-8 to TRBJ2-5; 11 nucleotides align to TRBD2. Germline V gene lookup returns CDR1 SGHVS and CDR2 FQNEAQ. Germline trimming cut 3 bases from V and 5 bases from J; bases unmatched to any gene: 11. This CDR3 has 17 residues. As DNA, the CDR3 is TGTGCCAGCAGCTTTAGCGGGGGGGCCGGCTCCATGGAGACCCAGTACTTC. It codes for CASSFSGGAGSMETQYF.

This sequence joins TRBV11-2 and TRBJ2-7; D ambiguous. V was cut by 3 bases and J by 0 bases, with 9 bases left in between. The CDR3 contains 14 residues. Germline loops: CDR1 SGHAT, CDR2 FQNNGV. For the CDR3, the DNA is TGTGCCAGCAGCTTTGACGGAGTCTCCTACGAGCAGTACTTC. Translation: CASSFDGVSYEQYF.